The clone carrying this T cell receptor (beta chain) was seen only once. The data belong to a study of blood T cell repertoires in COVID-19. Study context: Sites in the United States, Italy and Spain provided acute and convalescent COVID-19 samples. PBMCs, B-cell-depleted T cells, or T cells were the source of the cDNA or gDNA that made up the material.

From germline, CDR1 is LGHDT and CDR2 YNNKEL (reference sequence). The CDR3 extends over 15 amino acids. Trimming pared 1 base from V and 1 base from J, leaving 10 bases between. TCRdb's copy holds only in-frame clones and misses some; the assay was immunoSEQ multiplex PCR. The sample lists 120,000 to 150,000 clones; 80% were seen once. Material for sequencing was peripheral blood. This clonotype was obtained from a woman in her forties or fifties with acute or convalescent COVID-19. The chain couples TRBV3-1 (or the pseudogene TRBV3-2) to TRBJ1-1; possible D gene TRBD1, 5 bases. CDR3 in amino acids: CASSQGGQPNTEAFF. The CDR3 bases are TGTGCCAGCAGCCAAGGGGGCCAACCGAACACTGAAGCTTTCTTT.